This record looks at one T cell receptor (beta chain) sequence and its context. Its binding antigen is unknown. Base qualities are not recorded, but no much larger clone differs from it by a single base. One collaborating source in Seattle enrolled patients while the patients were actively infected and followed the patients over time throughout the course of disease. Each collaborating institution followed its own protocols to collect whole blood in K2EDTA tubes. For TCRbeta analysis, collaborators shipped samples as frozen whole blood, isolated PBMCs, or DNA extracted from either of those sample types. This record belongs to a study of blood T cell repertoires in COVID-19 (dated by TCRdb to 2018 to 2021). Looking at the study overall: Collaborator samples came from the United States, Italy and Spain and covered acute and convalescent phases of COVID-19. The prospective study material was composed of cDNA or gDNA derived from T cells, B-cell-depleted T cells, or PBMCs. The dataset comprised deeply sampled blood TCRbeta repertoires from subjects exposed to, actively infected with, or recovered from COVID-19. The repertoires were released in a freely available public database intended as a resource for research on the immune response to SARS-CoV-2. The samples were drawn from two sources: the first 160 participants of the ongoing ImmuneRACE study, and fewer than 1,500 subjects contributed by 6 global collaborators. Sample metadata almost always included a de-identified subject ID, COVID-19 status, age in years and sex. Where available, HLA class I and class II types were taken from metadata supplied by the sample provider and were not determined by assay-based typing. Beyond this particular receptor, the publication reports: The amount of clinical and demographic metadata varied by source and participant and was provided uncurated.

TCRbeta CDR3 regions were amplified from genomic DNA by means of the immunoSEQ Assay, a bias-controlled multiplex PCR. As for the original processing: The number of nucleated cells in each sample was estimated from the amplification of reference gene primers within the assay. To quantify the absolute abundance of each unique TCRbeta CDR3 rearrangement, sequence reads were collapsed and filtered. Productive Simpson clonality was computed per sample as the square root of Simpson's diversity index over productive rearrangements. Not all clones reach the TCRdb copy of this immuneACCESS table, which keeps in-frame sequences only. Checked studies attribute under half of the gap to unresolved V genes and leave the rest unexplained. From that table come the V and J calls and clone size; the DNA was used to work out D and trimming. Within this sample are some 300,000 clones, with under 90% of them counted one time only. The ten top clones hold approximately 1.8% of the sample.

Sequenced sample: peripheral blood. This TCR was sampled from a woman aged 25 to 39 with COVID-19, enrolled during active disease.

The DNA is TGTGCCACCAGTGATACACAGGGACGAAGTGGCTACACCTTC. Its protein reads: CATSDTQGRSGYTF. The V gene is TRBV24-1 and the J gene is TRBJ1-2; TRBD1 could be the D gene, as 6 bases match. Sequences KGHDR (CDR1) and SFDVKD (CDR2) are obtained from the germline V gene. V is pared back by 3 bases and J by 7 bases, with 14 bases lying between the germline termini. The CDR3 runs 14 residues from the cysteine to the phenylalanine. Solely the CDR3 DNA is kept, with 42 bases framed from the first base.